This entry is about one TCR beta chain. This entry is derived from a study of blood T cell repertoires in COVID-19. Across the study: Acute and convalescent COVID-19 samples came from the United States, Italy and Spain. PBMCs, B-cell-depleted T cells, or T cells provided the cDNA or gDNA that made up the material.

The V gene's germline CDR1 is MDHEN and CDR2 SYDVKM. This CDR3 region has 14 residues. Trimming stripped 7 bases from V and 4 bases from J, with 16 bases between. In the source study's methods: Reference gene primer amplification gave nucleated cell count estimates. TCRdb's table, derived via immunoSEQ multiplex PCR, lists solely in-frame clones and lacks some. For V, J and clone size, that table is used; D and trimming come from the DNA. The sample carries a few hundred thousand clones, approximately 83% recorded once. Sequencing was carried out using peripheral blood. This sequence was found in a man older than 75 with acute or convalescent COVID-19. The V gene is TRBV28, the J gene TRBJ1-1; D is unclear. CDR3 in DNA: TGTGCCAGCAAGCAGCGGGGTTGGAGCACTGAAGCTTTCTTT. This sequence encodes CASKQRGWSTEAFF.